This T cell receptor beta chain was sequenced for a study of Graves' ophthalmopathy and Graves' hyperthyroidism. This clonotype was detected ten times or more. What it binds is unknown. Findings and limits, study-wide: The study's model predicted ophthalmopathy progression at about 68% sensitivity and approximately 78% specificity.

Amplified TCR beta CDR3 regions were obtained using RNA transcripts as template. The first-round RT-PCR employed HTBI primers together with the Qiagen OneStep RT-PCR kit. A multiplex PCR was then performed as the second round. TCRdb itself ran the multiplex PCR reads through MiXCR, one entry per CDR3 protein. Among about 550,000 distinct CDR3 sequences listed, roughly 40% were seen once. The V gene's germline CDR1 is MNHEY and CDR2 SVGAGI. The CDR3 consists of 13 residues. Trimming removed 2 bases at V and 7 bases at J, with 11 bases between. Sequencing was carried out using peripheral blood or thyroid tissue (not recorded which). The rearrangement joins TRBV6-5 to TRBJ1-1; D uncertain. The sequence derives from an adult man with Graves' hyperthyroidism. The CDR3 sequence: CASSYPMSGEAFF. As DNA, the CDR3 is TGTGCCAGCAGTTACCCAATGTCAGGTGAAGCTTTCTTT.